The 20 T cell receptor beta chains below all came from one sample that was sequenced in a study of T cells in Graves' hyperthyroidism and ophthalmopathy. TCR beta CDR3 sequences were amplified from RNA transcripts. TCR CDR3 regions were first amplified by RT-PCR with HTBI primers. TCRdb ran MiXCR on the multiplex PCR reads and lists one entry per CDR3 protein. The data show around 700,000 distinct CDR3 sequences, with approximately 19% seen just once and over 15% held by the top ten. Sequencing was carried out using blood. The receptors shown here come from a woman between 45 and 60 years old with Graves' hyperthyroidism that later progressed to Graves' ophthalmopathy.

The rearrangement uses TRBV29-1 and TRBJ2-2; D call uncertain. V lost 0 bases, J lost 0 bases, and 2 bases lay in between. Germline loops: CDR1 SQVTM, CDR2 ANQGSEA. This CDR3 has 13 residues. CDR3 sequence: CSVEDANTGELFF. CDR3 DNA sequence: TGCAGCGTTGAAGACGCGAACACCGGGGAGCTGTTTTTT.

The sample holds a few counts of this clonotype. The chain carries TRBV7-3 and TRBJ1-5; perhaps TRBD1 as D (5 bases). CDR3 length: 15 amino acids. Germline V gives CDR1 SGHTA, CDR2 FQGTGA. CDR3 nucleotides: TGTGCTATGGAAGGGCGGGGCATGGACAATCAGCCCCAGCATTTT. Residues: CAMEGRGMDNQPQHF.

In its sample, this clonotype was seen many times. This chain links TRBV18 with TRBJ2-5; no reliable D call. V gave up 3 bases and J gave up 2 bases, with 13 bases separating them. This CDR3 is 15 amino acids long. From germline, CDR1 is KGHSH and CDR2 LQKENI. CDR3 protein: CASSPTTTYQETQYF. DNA for the CDR3: TGTGCCAGCTCACCCACGACGACATATCAAGAGACCCAGTACTTC.

The chain carries TRBV7-2 and TRBJ2-7; weak D call: TRBD1 (5 bases). With 10 bases removed from V and 3 bases from J, the gap between germline ends came to 22 bases. The CDR3 spans 15 residues. CDR1 and CDR2 (germline): SGHTA, FQGNSA. The CDR3 sequence: CANRIRIARDYEQYF. The CDR3 coding sequence is TGTGCCAACAGGATTCGTATTGCCAGAGACTACGAGCAGTACTTC.

Many counts were recorded for this clonotype. V usage is TRBV27 and J usage is TRBJ2-3; 10 nucleotides align to TRBD2. Per the germline V gene, CDR1 is MNHEY and CDR2 is SMNVEV (reference sequence). There are 18 residues in the CDR3. V was pared by 6 bases and J by 4 bases, with 16 bases of the junction left unmatched. CDR3 protein: CASSPGGGERGGADTQYF. The CDR3 DNA reads TGTGCCAGCAGCCCAGGAGGGGGCGAGCGGGGGGGCGCAGATACGCAGTATTTT.

This clonotype has a count of ten or more. The CDR3 is CASSQTPDRDSPLHF. CDR3 nucleotides: TGTGCCAGCAGCCAGACGCCGGACAGGGATTCACCCCTCCACTTT. V is TRBV3-1 and J is TRBJ1-6, with 8 bases fitting TRBD1. From germline, CDR1 is LGHDT and CDR2 YNNKEL (reference sequence). With 3 bases clipped from V and 8 bases from J, the junction kept 6 bases outside the gene matches. CDR3 length: 15 residues.

The rearrangement links TRBV6-1 to TRBJ2-3, with 8 nucleotides matching TRBD2. V was pared by 7 bases and J by 2 bases, with 8 bases of the junction left unmatched. The germline V gene has CDR1 MNHNS and CDR2 SASEGT. CDR3 length: 15 residues. CDR3 sequence: CASNPDSGVTDTQYF. DNA of the CDR3: TGTGCCAGCAACCCGGATAGCGGGGTCACAGATACGCAGTATTTT.

At least ten counts were recorded for this clonotype. The chain links TRBV5-1 to TRBJ2-7; 7 nucleotides line up with TRBD1. The CDR3 has 13 residues. Losses at the gene ends were 6 bases for V and 5 bases for J; bases not matched to a gene: 8. CDR1 is SGHRS and CDR2 is YFSETQ in the germline V gene. The CDR3 nucleotides read TGCGCCAGCACCCACAGACAGGGTGACGAGCAGTACTTC. Residues: CASTHRQGDEQYF. The full variable domain, its missing parts supplied by reference TRBV5-1 and TRBJ2-7, is KAGVTQTPRYLIKTRGQQVTLSCSPISGHRSVSWYQQTPGQGLQFLFEYFSETQRNKGNFPGRFSGRQFSNSRSEMNVSTLELGDSALYLCASTHRQGDEQYFGPGTRLTVT.

This clonotype was seen a few times. The junction shows a germline mismatch at one end, possibly a read error. The chain uses TRBV19 and TRBJ2-6; possible D gene TRBD2, 6 bases. Per germline, CDR1 LNHDA and CDR2 SQIVND (reference sequence). The CDR3 extends over 19 amino acids. The CDR3 spells CASSIRGIPGRSRANVLTF. The CDR3 region has the DNA TGTGCCAGTAGTATCCGGGGGATCCCAGGGCGCTCTAGGGCCAACGTCCTGACTTTC.

About this clonotype itself: Being one base from a much bigger clone, this may be a read error. A read error is likely, as this CDR3 ends without the conserved phenylalanine or tryptophan. This rearrangement joins TRBV2 to TRBJ1-2; possible D gene TRBD1, 6 bases. Germline CDR1 reads SNHLY; CDR2 reads FYNNEI. This CDR3 contains 14 residues. Between the trimmed V and J ends, which lost 2 bases and 4 bases, there was a span of 11 bases. CDR3 region: CASSERDTSYGYTL. The CDR3 nucleotides are TGTGCCAGCAGTGAACGGGACACTAGCTATGGCTACACCCTC.

This clonotype was seen a handful of times. The chain combines TRBV5-1 with TRBJ2-7; D remains unclear. V lost 4 bases and J lost 5, with 13 bases in between. This CDR3 spans 13 amino acids. Germline CDR1 reads SGHRS; CDR2 reads YFSETQ. The CDR3 DNA is TGCGCCAGCAGCGCTGGTATATCCCACGAGCAGTACTTC. Translating gives CASSAGISHEQYF.

The CDR3 protein is CASRVDRDDEKLFF. The CDR3 DNA reads as TGTGCCAGCAGAGTCGACAGGGATGATGAAAAACTGTTTTTT. The gene calls are TRBV5-4 and TRBJ1-4, with 7 nucleotides matching TRBD1. Germline CDR1 is SGHNT and CDR2 is YYREEE (reference sequence). The CDR3 totals 14 residues. After removal of 5 bases from V and 6 bases from J, the junction contained 7 bases not matched to a gene. The whole variable domain, remainder taken from reference TRBV5-4 and TRBJ1-4, is ETGVTQSPTHLIKTRGQQVTLRCSSQSGHNTVSWYQQALGQGPQFIFQYYREEENGRGNFPPRFSGLQFPNYSSELNVNALELDDSALYLCASRVDRDDEKLFFGSGTQLSVL.

The V and J genes are TRBV7-2 and TRBJ2-1, with 10 bases aligning to TRBD2. Unmatched junction bases numbered 6, after V lost 7 bases and J lost 6 bases. The V gene's germline CDR1 is SGHTA and CDR2 FQGNSA. This CDR3 has 14 residues. CDR3 sequence (DNA): TGTGCCAGCACCCAGCGGGGGGGCCTCAATGAGCAGTTCTTC. It encodes CASTQRGGLNEQFF.

The V call is TRBV12-3 or TRBV12-4, the J call TRBJ2-2, with 7 bases fitting TRBD2. V lost 8 bases to trimming and J lost 5 bases; unmatched junction nucleotides: 8. The CDR3 has 14 amino acids. The CDR3 sequence is CASERAGRTGELFF. The CDR3 DNA reads TGTGCCAGCGAGAGAGCGGGGAGGACCGGGGAGCTGTTTTTT.

This clonotype was recorded at least ten times. The J gene is TRBJ2-7, the V gene TRBV2; 9 positions match TRBD1. The CDR3 consists of 15 residues. Trimming removed 6 bases from V and 6 bases from J; junction bases left unmatched: 12. Germline V gives CDR1 SNHLY, CDR2 FYNNEI. CDR3 loop: CASSTQGGQGFEQYF. The DNA for the CDR3 is TGTGCCAGCAGCACCCAGGGGGGACAGGGTTTCGAGCAGTACTTC.

This clonotype was detected ten times or more. The J gene is TRBJ2-1, the V gene TRBV7-3; tentative D call: TRBD1 (5 bases). This CDR3 spans 14 amino acids. The V and J ends lost 4 bases and 7 bases respectively, with 14 bases between them. The V gene's germline CDR1 is SGHTA and CDR2 FQGTGA. CDR3 sequence: CASSSSTAMNEQFF. In DNA, the CDR3 is TGTGCCAGCAGCTCATCGACAGCCATGAATGAGCAGTTCTTC.

The table lists this clonotype with a few counts. The rearrangement joins TRBV5-5 to TRBJ2-2; unclear D gene. Trimming removed 4 bases from V and 4 bases from J, with 14 bases in between. The CDR3 is 15 residues long. Germline values: CDR1 SGHKS, CDR2 YYEKEE (reference sequence). The CDR3 bases are TGTGCCAGCAGCCCGGCATCCAGAGCCACCGGGGAGCTGTTTTTT. Its protein product is CASSPASRATGELFF. Full variable domain (outside the CDR3, taken from reference TRBV5-5 and TRBJ2-2): DAGVTQSPTHLIKTRGQQVTLRCSPISGHKSVSWYQQVLGQGPQFIFQYYEKEERGRGNFPDRFSARQFPNYSSELNVNALLLGDSALYLCASSPASRATGELFFGEGSRLTVL.

The chain employs TRBV6-1 and TRBJ2-3; D gene ambiguous. Germline CDR1 is MNHNS and CDR2 is SASEGT. There are 15 residues in the CDR3. V lost 8 bases and J 3 bases, leaving 18 bases between the germline ends. The CDR3 spells CASDRARFSTDTQYF. In DNA form, the CDR3 reads TGTGCCAGCGACCGGGCCAGGTTTAGTACAGATACGCAGTATTTT.

The V and J genes are TRBV10-3 and TRBJ2-1; 9 nucleotides align to TRBD2. The CDR3 covers 15 residues. Looked up from germline, CDR1 is ENHRY and CDR2 is SYGVKD. V gave up 8 bases and J gave up 3 bases; unmatched junction bases: 8. CDR3 sequence reads: CAIGGIAGDYNEQFF. CDR3 DNA sequence: TGTGCCATCGGGGGGATAGCGGGGGACTACAATGAGCAGTTCTTC.

The chain has TRBV9 and TRBJ1-4; possibly TRBD1 for D (5 bases). The V gene's germline CDR1 is SGDLS and CDR2 YYNGEE. V gave up 3 bases and J gave up 10 bases, with 22 bases separating them. The CDR3 runs to 16 residues. The CDR3 bases are TGTGCCAGCAGCGACGAAGCTCCCAGGACAAGTGGAAAACTGTTTTTT. This translates into CASSDEAPRTSGKLFF.